The 18 T cell receptor beta chains in this list originate from one sample, sequenced in a study of cytomegalovirus exposure and HLA in healthy donors. Primers for the PCR totalled 60 Vbeta and 13 Jbeta. Clones were read by immunoSEQ multiplex PCR, and TCRdb kept only the in-frame ones, dropping some. Of about 97,000 clones in the sample, approximately 73% were seen once. The sample taken for sequencing was PBMCs. Every receptor here comes from a man aged 35-49 years in good health and CMV-seronegative.

The rearrangement links TRBV29-1 to TRBJ2-1, with 9 bases aligning to TRBD2. With 5 bases clipped from V and 8 bases from J, the junction kept 10 bases outside the gene matches. CDR1 is SQVTM, CDR2 ANQGSEA, per germline. This CDR3 is 14 amino acids long. The CDR3 nucleotides read TGCAGCGTTCCAATAGCGGGGGTGGGTGATGAGCAGTTCTTC. It yields the protein CSVPIAGVGDEQFF.

V usage is TRBV7-2 and J usage is TRBJ2-5; D remains unclear. The CDR3 runs 12 residues. Per the germline V gene, CDR1 is SGHTA and CDR2 is FQGNSA. V lost 2 bases and J 5 bases, leaving 6 bases between the germline ends. The CDR3 DNA sequence: TGTGCCAGCAGCTTATCCAGGGAGACCCAGTACTTC. This codes for CASSLSRETQYF. Looking up the rest from reference TRBV7-2 and TRBJ2-5 gives the full variable domain: GAGVSQSPSNKVTEKGKDVELRCDPISGHTALYWYRQSLGQGLEFLIYFQGNSAPDKSGLPSDRFSAERTGGSVSTLTIQRTQQEDSAVYLCASSLSRETQYFGPGTRLLVL.

The chain uses TRBV19 and TRBJ2-5; 9 nucleotides line up with TRBD1. V lost 4 bases, J lost 4 bases, and 4 bases stayed unmatched. Germline V gene lookup returns CDR1 LNHDA and CDR2 SQIVND (reference sequence). The CDR3 is 14 residues long. The CDR3 here is CASSNPGQGETQYF. DNA of the CDR3: TGTGCCAGTAGTAACCCGGGACAGGGAGAGACCCAGTACTTC.

The chain is built from TRBV6-5 and TRBJ2-3; TRBD2 matches 7 bases. Trimming at V came to 0 bases and at J to 1 base, leaving 1 base not matched to a gene. The CDR3 contains 15 residues. Germline V gene sequence: CDR1 MNHEY, CDR2 SVGAGI. Written as DNA, the CDR3 is TGTGCCAGCAGTTACTCCCTAGCGGGCACAGATACGCAGTATTTT. Protein sequence: CASSYSLAGTDTQYF.

This clone was observed a few times. Other DNA sequences of this sample code for an identical CDR3. V and J are TRBV5-1 and TRBJ2-3, with a possible D match to TRBD2 (5 bases). The CDR3 length is 14 residues. V lost 0 bases and J 4 bases, leaving 9 bases between the germline ends. The V gene's germline CDR1 is SGHRS and CDR2 YFSETQ. CDR3 sequence: CASSLEGGPDTQYF. Written as DNA, the CDR3 is TGCGCCAGCAGCTTGGAAGGCGGGCCAGATACGCAGTATTTT.

This chain joins TRBV7-2 and TRBJ2-3; D is possibly TRBD2 (5 bases). The length of the CDR3 is 15 residues. The V gene lost 5 bases and the J gene lost 3 bases, with 15 bases spanning the gap. CDR1 and CDR2 from the germline V gene are SGHTA and FQGNSA. CDR3 nucleotide sequence: TGTGCCAGCAGCGTACGGTGGGGAGCTACAGATACGCAGTATTTT. This encodes CASSVRWGATDTQYF.

This clone was seen only a few times. J is TRBJ2-1 and V is TRBV19, with no clear D. Looked up from germline, CDR1 is LNHDA and CDR2 is SQIVND (reference sequence). The CDR3 extends over 15 amino acids. The V and J ends lost 3 bases and 1 base respectively, with 10 bases between them. CDR3 sequence reads: CASSILSVSYNEQFF. The CDR3 nucleotides read TGTGCCAGTAGTATCCTCTCGGTGTCCTACAATGAGCAGTTCTTC.

Only a few counts were recorded for this clone. The chain joins TRBV10-3 to TRBJ1-4, with 8 bases matching TRBD1. Germline V CDR1 and CDR2: ENHRY, SYGVKD. Trimming removed 4 bases from V and 5 bases from J; junction bases left unmatched: 3. The CDR3 is made up of 14 amino acids. The CDR3 DNA is TGTGCCATCAGTGGGCGACAGGGGAATGAAAAACTGTTTTTT. Translated: CAISGRQGNEKLFF.

The V gene is TRBV14, the J gene TRBJ2-1; tentatively, D is TRBD2 (5 bases). This CDR3 contains 17 residues. CDR1 is SGHDN, CDR2 FVKESK, per germline. Trimming pared 0 bases from V and 0 bases from J, leaving 12 bases between. CDR3 protein: CASSQDQLRGSYNEQFF. In nucleotides, the CDR3 is TGTGCCAGCAGCCAAGATCAACTCCGGGGCTCCTACAATGAGCAGTTCTTC.

The chain combines TRBV10-3 with TRBJ2-2, with TRBD2 identical over 10 bases. With V trimmed by 4 bases and J by 0 bases, 11 bases remained unmatched. The CDR3 length is 19 residues. Germline V gene data show CDR1 as ENHRY and CDR2 as SYGVKD. The CDR3 DNA reads TGTGCCATCAGTGCCCTAGCGGGGGTCTTCCCAGCGAACACCGGGGAGCTGTTTTTT. Its protein is CAISALAGVFPANTGELFF.

The J gene is TRBJ1-5, the V gene TRBV4-2; the D is unclear. Germline V lookup: CDR1 LGHNA, CDR2 YNFKEQ. Trimming removed 0 bases from V and 6 bases from J, with 6 bases in between. The CDR3 spans 13 residues. For the CDR3, the DNA is TGTGCCAGCAGCCAAGAAGAGGGTCAGCCCCAGCATTTT. This gives the protein CASSQEEGQPQHF.

A few counts support this clone. The chain combines TRBV6-5 with TRBJ1-1; TRBD1 matches at 8 bases. The junction had 15 bases not matched to a gene; V was cut back by 2 bases and J by 10 bases. The CDR3 covers 16 residues. The germline V gene encodes CDR1 MNHEY and CDR2 SVGAGI. The CDR3 sequence is CASSYGLLQGAAGAFF. CDR3 DNA sequence: TGTGCCAGCAGTTACGGGCTTCTCCAGGGGGCAGCTGGAGCTTTCTTT.

The J gene is TRBJ1-1, the V gene TRBV2, with 12 bases that match TRBD1. With 4 bases clipped from V and 6 bases from J, the junction kept 6 bases outside the gene matches. CDR3 length: 15 residues. Looked up from germline, CDR1 is SNHLY and CDR2 is FYNNEI. CDR3 protein: CASSGGQGAWAEAFF. As DNA, the CDR3 is TGTGCCAGCAGTGGGGGACAGGGGGCGTGGGCTGAAGCTTTCTTT.

The chain recombines TRBV28 with TRBJ1-2; D is undetermined. Trimming shortened V by 2 bases and J by 1 base, and 8 bases separated the two germline ends. The germline V gene encodes CDR1 MDHEN and CDR2 SYDVKM. The CDR3 runs 14 residues. The CDR3 region is CASSLVGDNYGYTF. CDR3 in DNA: TGTGCCAGCAGTTTAGTCGGTGATAACTATGGCTACACCTTC.

The chain employs TRBV6-1 and TRBJ1-2; a possible D gene is TRBD1 (6 bases). Between the trimmed V and J ends, which lost 3 bases and 0 bases, there was a span of 14 bases. This CDR3 contains 16 residues. The germline V gene encodes CDR1 MNHNS and CDR2 SASEGT. CDR3 protein: CASSEAGDYANYGYTF. The CDR3 DNA reads as TGTGCCAGCAGTGAGGCAGGGGATTACGCTAACTATGGCTACACCTTC.

This chain links TRBV5-4 with TRBJ2-5, with D perhaps TRBD2 (7 bases). The CDR3 covers 15 residues. The germline CDR1 and CDR2 sequences are SGHNT and YYREEE (reference sequence). Trimming cost V 0 bases and J 0 bases, with 9 bases left between them. The CDR3 sequence: CASSLAGGDQETQYF. In DNA form, the CDR3 reads TGTGCCAGCAGCTTGGCGGGGGGCGACCAAGAGACCCAGTACTTC.

The CDR3 bases are TGTGCCAGCAGCCAAGACGATTTGGTACAGGGGGGATATACGCAGTATTTT. This codes for CASSQDDLVQGGYTQYF. The V call is TRBV14, the J call TRBJ2-3, with TRBD1 matching 8 bases. The CDR3 runs 17 residues. V trimming: 0 bases; J trimming: 7 bases; junction bases outside the gene matches: 12. Germline-derived CDR1 and CDR2 are SGHDN and FVKESK.

V usage is TRBV5-1 and J usage is TRBJ2-7, with a possible D match to TRBD2 (6 bases). Trimming stripped 0 bases from V and 3 bases from J, with 13 bases between. CDR3 length equals 15 residues. Germline values: CDR1 SGHRS, CDR2 YFSETQ. The CDR3 region is CASSLVGGTFYEQYF. The CDR3 DNA sequence: TGCGCCAGCAGCTTGGTAGGAGGGACCTTCTACGAGCAGTACTTC.